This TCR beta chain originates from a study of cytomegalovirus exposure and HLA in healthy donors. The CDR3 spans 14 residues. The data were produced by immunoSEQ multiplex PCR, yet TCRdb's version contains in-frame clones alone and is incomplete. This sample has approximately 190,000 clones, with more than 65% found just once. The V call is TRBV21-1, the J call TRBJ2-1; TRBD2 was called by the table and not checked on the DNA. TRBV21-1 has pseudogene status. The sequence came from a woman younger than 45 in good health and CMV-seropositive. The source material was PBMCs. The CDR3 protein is CASSNRRGDNEQFF. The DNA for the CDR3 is TGTGCCAGCAGCAACAGACGGGGTGACAATGAGCAGTTCTTC.